Included here is one T cell receptor (beta chain) sequence, with context. V lost 5 bases to trimming and J lost 7 bases; unmatched junction nucleotides: 7. The CDR3 is 13 residues long. The data are from a study of T-cell reconstitution after alpha-beta-depleted transplantation in children. Preparation of the TCRbeta library involved a method that used unique molecular identifiers. From the PCR reads, TCRdb called clonotypes with MiXCR, one entry per CDR3 protein. The sample lists about 610,000 distinct CDR3 sequences, more than 9% occurring once. The chain uses TRBV12-3 or TRBV12-4 and TRBJ2-7; TRBD1 matches at 8 bases. The origin of this receptor is a human donor who donated a stem cell graft to a child with acute myeloid leukemia. The sequencing used PBMCs from the stem cell graft donor, collected from the stem cell graft. The CDR3, as DNA: TGTGCCAGCAGTCGGCGACAGGGGAGAGAGCAGTACTTC. Protein sequence: CASSRRQGREQYF.